This TCR beta chain is drawn from a study of shared clonotypes between healthy human individuals. TCRdb's table, derived via immunoSEQ multiplex PCR, lists solely in-frame clones and lacks some. The table shows over a million clones, with around 97% occurring only once. Sequenced input: naive CD4+ T cells sorted from blood. Subset meaning: CD45RA+ positively selected. This TCR was recovered from a man in his thirties or forties in good health.

The CDR3 protein is CASSFLGINQPQHF. CDR3 DNA sequence: TGTGCCAGCAGTTTTCTGGGGATCAATCAGCCCCAGCATTTT. This sequence joins TRBV27 and TRBJ1-5; unclear D gene. Germline V gives CDR1 MNHEY, CDR2 SMNVEV (reference sequence). V dropped 3 bases and J dropped 3 bases, with 9 bases sitting between them. CDR3 length: 14 amino acids.